Listed below are T cell receptor beta chains from one sample, sequenced in a study of blood T cells in healthy people across ages. TCRdb fed the 5' RACE reads into MiXCR, producing one record per CDR3 protein. Among fewer than 1,200,000 distinct CDR3 sequences listed, about 25% were seen once. This sample also appeared in a second study, on T cells of mothers and their children.

Sequencing input: blood. These TCRs come from a girl aged 2-15 years in good health. CDR3s include the opening cysteine and the closing phenylalanine or tryptophan. A D gene is named only where the DNA matches it firmly. Expanded clones get a size class; other rows say once, few or many, or leave the size out.

clone_size d_call j_call v_call cdr3_nt cdr3_aa
NA NA TRBJ2-3 TRBV29-1 TGCAGCGTTGAAAGGGAGACAGATACGCAGTATTTT CSVERETDTQYF
NA NA TRBJ2-5 TRBV10-3 TGTGCCATCAGTGACGAATCGGGTGTGGAGACCCAGTACTTC CAISDESGVETQYF
few NA TRBJ1-1 TRBV28 TGTGCCAGCAGTTTATGCACAGCGCACCCTGAACAGGGTGCTTTCTTT CASSLCTAHPEQGAFF
few NA TRBJ1-6 TRBV6-6 TGTGCCAGCAGTTCCGGCAGGGCCGAGTCACCCCTCCACTTT CASSSGRAESPLHF
NA TRBD1 TRBJ2-5 TRBV2 TGTGCCAGCTGTACAACAGGGGAAGAGACCCAGTACTTC CASCTTGEETQYF
NA NA TRBJ2-5 TRBV6-2/TRBV6-3 TGTGCCAGCAGTTGGTCGGGTTCCGGTCGACGGGAGCAGTACTTC CASSWSGSGRREQYF
NA TRBD2 TRBJ2-7 TRBV7-8 TGTGCCAGCAGTCCAGGTCCGGGACTAGCGATCGAGCAGTACTTC CASSPGPGLAIEQYF
NA NA TRBJ2-5 TRBV5-6 TGTGCCAGCAGCCTCCTTCGGCAGCCGTTCCGGACCCAGTACTTC CASSLLRQPFRTQYF
NA TRBD2 TRBJ2-5 TRBV20-1 TGCAGTGCTTTTAGCGGGAGCGGGCACCCGCAAGAGACCCAGTACTTC CSAFSGSGHPQETQYF
NA TRBD2 TRBJ2-5 TRBV20-1 TGCAGTGCTAACCCGACTAGCGGGAGGAGGGAGACCCAGTACTTC CSANPTSGRRETQYF
NA TRBD1 TRBJ2-5 TRBV9 TGTGCCAGCAGCGGACCGTTACAGGGGGCAATAGAGACCCAGTACTTC CASSGPLQGAIETQYF
NA NA TRBJ2-2 TRBV7-2 TGTGCCAGCAGCTTCCGGGGCGAAGAGCTGTTTTTT CASSFRGEELFF
NA NA TRBJ1-1 TRBV7-2 TGTGCCAGCAGCTGGGGACATTTCACTGAAGCTTTCTTT CASSWGHFTEAFF
NA TRBD1 TRBJ2-3 TRBV12-3/TRBV12-4 TGTGCCTGCGATACGGGACAGGGGGTCACAGATACGCAGTATTTT CACDTGQGVTDTQYF
few TRBD1 TRBJ1-1 TRBV29-1 TGCAGCGCATCAGGGGGCTCGGGGAACACTGAAGCTTTCTTT CSASGGSGNTEAFF
NA NA TRBJ2-5 TRBV6-6 TGTGCCAGCAGTTACAATCGAGGTCTCGATGAGACCCAGTACTTC CASSYNRGLDETQYF
NA TRBD1 TRBJ1-2 TRBV29-1 TGCAGCGTGGCCGGGGTTGACGCTGGGACAGGCTCTAATGGGAACTATGGCTACACCTTC CSVAGVDAGTGSNGNYGYTF
NA TRBD1 TRBJ1-3 TRBV12-3/TRBV12-4 TGTGCCAGCAGCCCGGGACAGGGGCGAGTCTCTGGAAACACCATATATTTT CASSPGQGRVSGNTIYF
few TRBD1 TRBJ2-2 TRBV29-1 TGCAGCGTTCGGACAGGGGGGGACGGGGAGCTGTTTTTT CSVRTGGDGELFF
NA NA TRBJ2-1 TRBV29-1 TGCAGCCCTGGTAGCGCTGGAAACAATGAGCAGTTCTTC CSPGSAGNNEQFF
NA NA TRBJ1-6 TRBV28 TGTGCCAGCAGTGTTATAAGCTCCTATAATTCACCCCTCCACTTT CASSVISSYNSPLHF
NA NA TRBJ2-5 TRBV11-1 TGTGCCAGCAGCTTAATCACGGGCATGGGGACCCAGTACTTC CASSLITGMGTQYF
NA NA TRBJ2-3 TRBV6-6 TGTGCCAGCAGTTACGGACGGAAAACCACAGATACGCAGTATTTT CASSYGRKTTDTQYF
NA NA TRBJ1-3 TRBV6-2/TRBV6-3 TGTGCCAGCAGTTACAAGGAATCTGGAAACACCATATATTTT CASSYKESGNTIYF
few NA TRBJ2-1 TRBV7-3 TGTGCCAGCAGCTCAGGACTTGGAAATGAGCAGTTCTTC CASSSGLGNEQFF
NA NA TRBJ2-1 TRBV29-1 TGCAGCATCCTAATGACAGGACTCAATGAGCAGTTCTTC CSILMTGLNEQFF
NA TRBD1 TRBJ1-4 TRBV5-1 TGCGCCAGCAGCGAGGGACAGGGGGACGAAAAACTGTTTTTT CASSEGQGDEKLFF
NA NA TRBJ1-2 TRBV20-1 TGCAGTGCTAGAGATCGGGAGGGGAACGACTATGGCTACACCTTC CSARDREGNDYGYTF
NA TRBD1 TRBJ2-3 TRBV20-1 TGCAGTGCTAGAGAACTCCTCACAGGGGGCTATATGCCAGATACGCAGTATTTT CSARELLTGGYMPDTQYF
NA NA TRBJ2-7 TRBV12-3/TRBV12-4 TGTGCCAGCAGTTTGTCTTGGGGGCCAGACGAGCAGTACTTC CASSLSWGPDEQYF
few NA TRBJ1-4 TRBV29-1 TGCAGCGCCAGACCCGGGGGGGGTGAAAAACTGTTTTTT CSARPGGGEKLFF
few TRBD1 TRBJ2-2 TRBV29-1 TGCAGCGTTGATCGGGACAGGGAGGACGGGGAGCTGTTTTTT CSVDRDREDGELFF
NA TRBD2 TRBJ2-5 TRBV20-1 TGCAGTGCTAGACCTAGCGGGGGGGATTGGGAGACCCAGTACTTC CSARPSGGDWETQYF
NA NA TRBJ2-3 TRBV29-1 TGCAGCGTTGGTCAGGGATTGACCGATACGCAGTATTTT CSVGQGLTDTQYF
NA NA TRBJ2-3 TRBV12-3/TRBV12-4 TGTGCCAGCAGTCCTGACTCGGCTCGCACAGATACGCAGTATTTT CASSPDSARTDTQYF
NA NA TRBJ2-2 TRBV28 TGTGCCAGCAGTCAGGGACCTACCGGGGAGCTGTTTTTT CASSQGPTGELFF
few TRBD1 TRBJ1-2 TRBV2 TGTGCCAGCAGTGGAACAGGGGTCGGAGGCTACACCTTC CASSGTGVGGYTF
NA TRBD1 TRBJ2-7 TRBV7-6 TGTGCCAGCAGCTTAATAAGTACAGGGGACGTCGAGCAGTACTTC CASSLISTGDVEQYF
few NA TRBJ2-1 TRBV20-1 TGCAGTGCTAGCGCAGTCAGGACAAATGATTACAATGAGCAGTTCTTC CSASAVRTNDYNEQFF
NA NA TRBJ2-1 TRBV24-1 TGTGCCACCAGTGACTACCAGACCAAGCCGCAGTTCTTC CATSDYQTKPQFF
many TRBD2 TRBJ2-4 TRBV12-3/TRBV12-4 TGTGCCAGCACCCCTAGAGCGGGAGAAAACATTCAGTACTTC CASTPRAGENIQYF
NA NA TRBJ2-5 TRBV7-2 TGTGCCAGCAGCTTGATAGGAACGGCAGGCGAGACCCAGTACTTC CASSLIGTAGETQYF
NA TRBD1 TRBJ2-4 TRBV20-1 TGCAGTGCTAGAGGAGAGGGACAGCAGTACTTC CSARGEGQQYF
few NA TRBJ2-1 TRBV6-6 TGTGCCAGCGGCGAGAATTACAATGAGCAGTTCTTC CASGENYNEQFF
NA TRBD1 TRBJ2-6 TRBV20-1 TGCAGTGTTAGATTTGGGACAGGAAACTCTGGGGCCAACGTCCTGACTTTC CSVRFGTGNSGANVLTF
NA NA TRBJ1-4 TRBV9 TGTGCCAGCAGCGTCGGGGCCCATAATGAAAAACTGTTTTTT CASSVGAHNEKLFF
few NA TRBJ2-5 TRBV28 TGTGCCAGCAGTTTAGCCCGACAGGGCGGGATTTTGATGGAGACCCAGTACTTC CASSLARQGGILMETQYF
NA TRBD1 TRBJ2-5 TRBV29-1 TGCAGCAGTACGTTGGGACAGGAGACCCAGTACTTC CSSTLGQETQYF
NA NA TRBJ1-2 TRBV12-3/TRBV12-4 TGTGCCAGCAGTTTCGCGGGGGCGGATGGCTACACCTTC CASSFAGADGYTF
NA NA TRBJ2-5 TRBV24-1 TGTGCCACCAGTCTGGGTCGACACCCGGGGGAGACCCAGTACTTC CATSLGRHPGETQYF
NA NA TRBJ2-5 TRBV7-9 TGTGCCAGCAGCTTAGCGGACGTGCGGACCCAGTACTTC CASSLADVRTQYF
NA NA TRBJ2-7 TRBV29-1 TGCAGCGTTCGTAACGTTCGTTCCTACGAGCAGTACTTC CSVRNVRSYEQYF
NA NA TRBJ2-5 TRBV6-5 TGTGCCAGCAGTTCCCCCGGCGGCGGGGAGACCCAGTACTTC CASSSPGGGETQYF
few NA TRBJ2-2 TRBV6-2/TRBV6-3 TGTGCCAGCAGTTCACGGACAGCCGATGACCCTAACACCGGGGAGCTGTTTTTT CASSSRTADDPNTGELFF
few NA TRBJ1-2 TRBV6-5 TGTGCCAGCACTCCTAGGTTGCCCTATGGCTACACCTTC CASTPRLPYGYTF